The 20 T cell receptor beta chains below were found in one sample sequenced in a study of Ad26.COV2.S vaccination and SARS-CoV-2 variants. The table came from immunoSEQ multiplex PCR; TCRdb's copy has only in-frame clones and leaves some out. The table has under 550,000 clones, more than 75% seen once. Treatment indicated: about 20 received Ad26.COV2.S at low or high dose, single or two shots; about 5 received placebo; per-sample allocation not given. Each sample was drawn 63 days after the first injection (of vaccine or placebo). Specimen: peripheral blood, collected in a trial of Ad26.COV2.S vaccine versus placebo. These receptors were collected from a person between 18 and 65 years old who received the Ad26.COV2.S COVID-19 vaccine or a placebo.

The CDR3 here is CASSLAGREAGGYTF. CDR3 bases: TGTGCCAGCAGCTTAGCCGGCAGGGAAGCAGGTGGCTACACCTTC. This chain uses TRBV7-9 with TRBJ1-2; a weak D match, TRBD1 (5 bases). Trimming left V 0 bases short and J 7 bases short, with 15 bases between. The CDR3 totals 15 residues. CDR1 SEHNR and CDR2 FQNEAQ come from the germline V gene (reference sequence).

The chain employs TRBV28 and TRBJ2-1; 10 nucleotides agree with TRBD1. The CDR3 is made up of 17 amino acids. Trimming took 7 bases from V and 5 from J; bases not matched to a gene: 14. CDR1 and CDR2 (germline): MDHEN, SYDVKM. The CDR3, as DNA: TGTGCCAGCATCCTTACGACCGGGACAGGGGACGACAATGAGCAGTTCTTC. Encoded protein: CASILTTGTGDDNEQFF.

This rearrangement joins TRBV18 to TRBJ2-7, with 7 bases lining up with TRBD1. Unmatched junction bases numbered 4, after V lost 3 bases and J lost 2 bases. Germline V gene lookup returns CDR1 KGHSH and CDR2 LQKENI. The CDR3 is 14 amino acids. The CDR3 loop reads CASSPGDRTYEQYF. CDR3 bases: TGTGCCAGCTCACCCGGGGACAGAACCTACGAGCAGTACTTC.

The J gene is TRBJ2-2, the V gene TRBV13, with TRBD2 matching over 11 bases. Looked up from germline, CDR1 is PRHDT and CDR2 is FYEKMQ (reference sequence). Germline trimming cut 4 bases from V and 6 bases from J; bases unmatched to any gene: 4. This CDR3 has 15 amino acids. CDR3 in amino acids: CASSYLAGGSGELFF. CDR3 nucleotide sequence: TGTGCCAGCAGCTACCTAGCGGGGGGTTCCGGGGAGCTGTTTTTT.

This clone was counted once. The CDR3 sequence: CASSHRDTTDTQYF. CDR3 bases: TGTGCCAGCAGCCACAGGGATACCACAGATACGCAGTATTTT. The chain has TRBV5-4 and TRBJ2-3, with D perhaps matching TRBD1 (6 bases). The CDR3 runs to 14 residues. Trimming pared 4 bases from V and 2 bases from J, leaving 11 bases between. The germline V gene encodes CDR1 SGHNT and CDR2 YYREEE (reference sequence).

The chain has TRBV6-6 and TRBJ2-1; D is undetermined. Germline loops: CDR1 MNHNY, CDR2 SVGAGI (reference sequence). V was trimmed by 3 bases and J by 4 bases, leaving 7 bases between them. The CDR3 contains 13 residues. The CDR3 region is CASSYSDYNEQFF. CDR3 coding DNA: TGTGCCAGCAGTTATTCCGATTACAATGAGCAGTTCTTC.

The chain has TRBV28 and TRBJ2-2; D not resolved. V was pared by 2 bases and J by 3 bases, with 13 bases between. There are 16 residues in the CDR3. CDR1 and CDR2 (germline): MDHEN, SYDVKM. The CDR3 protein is CASSLGSIRYTGELFF. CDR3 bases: TGTGCCAGCAGTTTAGGGTCCATACGCTACACCGGGGAGCTGTTTTTT.

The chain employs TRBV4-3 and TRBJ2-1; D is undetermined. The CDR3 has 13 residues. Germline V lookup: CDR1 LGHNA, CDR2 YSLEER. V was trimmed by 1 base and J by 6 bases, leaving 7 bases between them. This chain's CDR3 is CASSQVVSNEQFF. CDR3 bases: TGCGCCAGCAGCCAAGTAGTAAGCAATGAGCAGTTCTTC.

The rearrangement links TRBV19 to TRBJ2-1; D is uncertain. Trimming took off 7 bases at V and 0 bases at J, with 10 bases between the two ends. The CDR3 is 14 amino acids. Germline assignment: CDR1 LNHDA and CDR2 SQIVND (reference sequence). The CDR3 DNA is TGTGCCAGTATGTCGAGGAGCTCCTACAATGAGCAGTTCTTC. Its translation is CASMSRSSYNEQFF.

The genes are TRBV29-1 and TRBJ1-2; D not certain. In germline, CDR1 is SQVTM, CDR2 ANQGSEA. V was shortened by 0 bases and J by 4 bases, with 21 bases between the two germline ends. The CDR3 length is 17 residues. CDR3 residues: CSVEDLGIGEEGYGYTF. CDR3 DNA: TGCAGCGTTGAAGATCTTGGTATCGGGGAAGAAGGCTATGGCTACACCTTC.

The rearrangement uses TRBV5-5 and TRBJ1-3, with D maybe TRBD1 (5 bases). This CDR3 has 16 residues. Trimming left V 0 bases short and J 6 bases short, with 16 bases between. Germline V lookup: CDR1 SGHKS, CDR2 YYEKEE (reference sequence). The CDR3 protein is CASSLGFGATQNTIYF. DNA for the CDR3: TGTGCCAGCAGCTTGGGGTTCGGGGCGACGCAAAACACCATATATTTT. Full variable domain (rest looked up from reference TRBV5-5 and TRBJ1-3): DAGVTQSPTHLIKTRGQQVTLRCSPISGHKSVSWYQQVLGQGPQFIFQYYEKEERGRGNFPDRFSARQFPNYSSELNVNALLLGDSALYLCASSLGFGATQNTIYFGEGSWLTVV.

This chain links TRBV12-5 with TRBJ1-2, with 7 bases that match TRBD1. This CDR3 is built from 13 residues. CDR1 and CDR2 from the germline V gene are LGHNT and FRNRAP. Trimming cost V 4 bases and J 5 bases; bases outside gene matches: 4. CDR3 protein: CASGWGTEYGYTF. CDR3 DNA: TGTGCTAGTGGTTGGGGGACAGAATATGGCTACACCTTC.

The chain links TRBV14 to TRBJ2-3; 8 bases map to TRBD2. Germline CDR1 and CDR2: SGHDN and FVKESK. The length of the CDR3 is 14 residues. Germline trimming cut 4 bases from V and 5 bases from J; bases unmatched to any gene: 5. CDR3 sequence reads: CASSPSLAGDTQYF. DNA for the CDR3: TGTGCCAGCAGCCCCTCCCTAGCGGGAGATACGCAGTATTTT.

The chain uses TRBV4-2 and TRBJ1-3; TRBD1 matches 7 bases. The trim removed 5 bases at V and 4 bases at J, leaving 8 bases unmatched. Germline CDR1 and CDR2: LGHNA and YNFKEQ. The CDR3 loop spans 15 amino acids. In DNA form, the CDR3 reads TGTGCCAGCAGCTACCAGGGGGAGAGGGGAAACACCATATATTTT. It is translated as CASSYQGERGNTIYF.

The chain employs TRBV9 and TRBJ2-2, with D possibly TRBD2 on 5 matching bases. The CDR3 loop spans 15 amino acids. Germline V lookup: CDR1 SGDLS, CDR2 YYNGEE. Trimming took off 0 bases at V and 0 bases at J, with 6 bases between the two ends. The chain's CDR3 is CASSVAGTNTGELFF. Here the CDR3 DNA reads TGTGCCAGCAGCGTAGCGGGGACGAACACCGGGGAGCTGTTTTTT.

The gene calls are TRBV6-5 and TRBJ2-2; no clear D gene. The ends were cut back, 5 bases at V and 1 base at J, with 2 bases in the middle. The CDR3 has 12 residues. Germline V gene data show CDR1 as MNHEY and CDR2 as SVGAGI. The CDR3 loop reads CASSQNTGELFF. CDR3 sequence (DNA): TGTGCCAGCAGTCAGAACACCGGGGAGCTGTTTTTT.

CDR3: CASSQVKRGGSTGELFF. As DNA, the CDR3 is TGTGCCAGCAGCCAAGTAAAACGGGGGGGCAGCACCGGGGAGCTGTTTTTT. The gene calls are TRBV3-1 (or the pseudogene TRBV3-2) and TRBJ2-2; 8 positions agree with TRBD2. In germline, CDR1 is LGHDT, CDR2 YNNKEL (reference sequence). The CDR3 runs to 17 residues. The V segment lost 1 base and the J segment 4 bases; nucleotides outside the gene matches: 8.

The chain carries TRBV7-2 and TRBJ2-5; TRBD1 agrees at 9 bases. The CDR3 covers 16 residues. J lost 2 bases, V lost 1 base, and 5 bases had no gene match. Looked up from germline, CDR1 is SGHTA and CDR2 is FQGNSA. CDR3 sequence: CASSLVDRGSQETQYF. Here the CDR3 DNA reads TGTGCCAGCAGCTTAGTGGACAGGGGATCACAAGAGACCCAGTACTTC.

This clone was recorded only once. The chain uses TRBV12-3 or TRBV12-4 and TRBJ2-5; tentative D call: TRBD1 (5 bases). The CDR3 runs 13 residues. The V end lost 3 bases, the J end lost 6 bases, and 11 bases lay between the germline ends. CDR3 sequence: CASSFGREQTQYF. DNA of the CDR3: TGTGCCAGCAGTTTCGGCAGGGAACAGACCCAGTACTTC.

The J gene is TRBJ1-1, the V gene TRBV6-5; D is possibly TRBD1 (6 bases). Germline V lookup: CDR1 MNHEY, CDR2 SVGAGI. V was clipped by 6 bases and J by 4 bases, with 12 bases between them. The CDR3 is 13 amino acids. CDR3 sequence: CASRAGGATEAFF. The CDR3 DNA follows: TGTGCCAGCAGAGCCGGGGGGGCCACTGAAGCTTTCTTT.